Listed here is a single T cell receptor (beta chain). The antigen remains unidentified. The entry originates in a study of T cell responses to AZD1222 COVID-19 vaccine. Across the whole study: Samples with a second dose at about 4 or about 12 weeks were pooled together.

Between the trimmed V and J ends, which lost 3 bases and 5 bases, there was a span of 2 bases. The CDR3 contains 12 residues. Germline lookup yields CDR1 KGHSH and CDR2 LQKENI. Overall study results and limits: Baseline seropositivity characterized only a handful of AZD1222 recipients. Clonal diversity was possibly underestimated, and white British individuals and females predominated among donors. Dominant CD4 TCR responses targeted spike regions 160-218 and 743-854.

The table came from immunoSEQ multiplex PCR; TCRdb's copy has only in-frame clones and leaves some out. The repertoire holds 140,000 to 150,000 clones, with over 90% as singletons. The input for sequencing was peripheral blood, taken on day 0 of AZD1222 vaccination. This receptor was obtained from an adult in good health. This chain joins TRBV18 and TRBJ1-6; D is undetermined. The CDR3 nucleotides read TGTGCCAGCTCACCTGATAATTCACCCCTCCACTTT. It is translated as CASSPDNSPLHF.